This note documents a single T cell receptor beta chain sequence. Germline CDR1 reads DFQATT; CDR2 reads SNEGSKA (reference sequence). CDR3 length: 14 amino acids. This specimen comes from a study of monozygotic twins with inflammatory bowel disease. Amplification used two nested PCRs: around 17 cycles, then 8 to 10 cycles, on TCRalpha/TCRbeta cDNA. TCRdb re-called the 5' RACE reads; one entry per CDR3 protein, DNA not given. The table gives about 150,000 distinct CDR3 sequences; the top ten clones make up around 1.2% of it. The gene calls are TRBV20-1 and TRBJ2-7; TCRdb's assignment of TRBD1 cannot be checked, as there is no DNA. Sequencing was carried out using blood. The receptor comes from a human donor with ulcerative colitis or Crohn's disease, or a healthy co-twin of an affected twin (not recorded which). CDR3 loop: CSASRQGGPYEQYF.